This entry lists 3 T cell receptor beta chains sequenced from one sample in a study of tumor and adjacent non-tumor tissue in lung cancer. The template was RNA from unsorted bulk tissue. Three rounds of nested PCR, following a modified ARM-PCR protocol, produced the TCRbeta library. TCRdb passed the multiplex PCR reads through MiXCR, listing each CDR3 protein once. The sample holds 110,000 or so distinct CDR3 sequences; roughly 80% are singletons and the top ten take 30% to 45%. Source material: lung tumor tissue. These receptors were obtained from a woman in her sixties with non-small cell lung cancer.

For this clonotype: A read error may produce the germline difference seen at one junction end. V gene TRBV6-1 combines with J gene TRBJ2-7, with D possibly matching TRBD1 (6 bases). Germline values: CDR1 MNHNS, CDR2 SASEGT. The CDR3 length is 15 residues. This chain's CDR3 is CASSEYGLGAYKQYF. The DNA for the CDR3 is TGTGCCAGCAGTGAATACGGATTGGGGGCCTACAAGCAGTACTTC.

About this clonotype: The junction and the germline gene differ at one end; a read error may be behind it. This rearrangement joins TRBV6-2 or TRBV6-3 to TRBJ2-5; D gene ambiguous. Germline V lookup: CDR1 MNHEY, CDR2 SVGEGT. The CDR3 length is 14 residues. The CDR3 DNA follows: TGTGCCAGCAGTTACTCGGAGACTGAAGAGACCAAGTACTTC. As protein: CASSYSETEETKYF.

Notes on this clonotype: It is likely a read error, because the conserved phenylalanine at the end of the CDR3 is missing. The V gene is TRBV4-3, the J gene TRBJ2-7; D is possibly TRBD1 (6 bases). Germline V gene data show CDR1 as LGHNA and CDR2 as YSLEER. The CDR3 covers 15 residues. CDR3 sequence reads: CACSQDQSRGSEQYC. In DNA form, the CDR3 reads TGCGCCTGCAGCCAAGACCAGTCCAGGGGCTCCGAGCAGTACTGC.